The rows below give T cell receptor beta chains drawn from one sample of a study of cytomegalovirus exposure and HLA in healthy donors. The protocol was immunoSEQ multiplex PCR, while the TCRdb copy is restricted to in-frame clones and leaves out a portion. The sample has about 100,000 clones; around 80% are singletons. Sequencing was carried out using PBMCs. The receptors shown here come from a female donor in good health and CMV-seropositive. Both conserved end residues are part of each CDR3. The order of the fields is V gene, clone size, D gene, J gene, CDR3 protein, CDR3 DNA. The D gene is left open where the match is weak. The size entry is marked missing in some rows and otherwise reads once, few, many or a size class.

TRBV9	few	-	TRBJ1-2	CASSVGGGGDGYGYTF	TGTGCCAGCAGCGTAGGGGGCGGGGGGGACGGCTATGGCTACACCTTC
TRBV4-1	-	-	TRBJ2-2	CASSQVGSGGELFF	TGCGCCAGCAGCCAGGTTGGAAGCGGTGGGGAGCTGTTTTTT
TRBV30	-	TRBD2	TRBJ2-7	CAWRAGLAGYEQYF	TGTGCCTGGAGAGCCGGACTAGCTGGGTACGAGCAGTACTTC
TRBV7-8	once	-	TRBJ1-2	CASSLPRDYGYTF	TGTGCCAGCAGCTTACCCCGGGACTATGGCTACACCTTC
TRBV10-3	few	TRBD2	TRBJ2-5	CAISSSGGGGETQYF	TGTGCCATCAGTAGTAGCGGGGGGGGCGGGGAGACCCAGTACTTC
TRBV18	-	TRBD1	TRBJ1-5	CASSPPDRGRGQPQHF	TGTGCCAGCTCACCACCGGACAGGGGGAGGGGTCAGCCCCAGCATTTT
TRBV5-6	-	TRBD2	TRBJ2-3	CASSSGLVPSTDTQYF	TGTGCCAGCAGCTCGGGACTAGTCCCAAGCACAGATACGCAGTATTTT
TRBV6-1	-	-	TRBJ1-4	CASSEEGGTNEKLFF	TGTGCCAGCAGTGAAGAGGGGGGGACTAATGAAAAACTGTTTTTT
TRBV7-2	-	TRBD2	TRBJ2-3	CASRLAGGFTDTQYF	TGTGCCAGCAGGCTAGCGGGGGGGTTCACAGATACGCAGTATTTT
TRBV27	-	-	TRBJ1-1	CASSLRSSTEAFF	TGTGCCAGCAGTTTACGATCGAGCACTGAAGCTTTCTTT
TRBV30	-	-	TRBJ2-2	CAWRHTTGELFF	TGTGCCTGGAGACATACCACCGGGGAGCTGTTTTTT
TRBV25-1	-	TRBD2	TRBJ2-7	CASSRAGEQYF	TGTGCCAGCAGTAGAGCGGGGGAGCAGTACTTC
TRBV18	-	-	TRBJ2-3	CASSLGALASSTDTQYF	TGTGCCAGCTCCCTAGGCGCGCTAGCTAGTAGCACAGATACGCAGTATTTT
TRBV29-1	-	-	TRBJ1-5	CSGAQGLNQPQHF	TGCAGCGGTGCGCAGGGGCTTAATCAGCCCCAGCATTTT
TRBV7-8	-	-	TRBJ2-1	CASSLQDAGGLEQFF	TGTGCCAGCAGCTTACAGGACGCCGGGGGTCTTGAGCAGTTCTTC
TRBV10-3	-	TRBD1	TRBJ1-2	CAISEGQGISTF	TGTGCCATCAGTGAGGGACAGGGGATTTCCACCTTC
TRBV6-5	-	-	TRBJ2-1	CASSESGLGQFF	TGTGCCAGCAGTGAATCAGGCCTCGGGCAGTTCTTC
TRBV25-1	-	-	TRBJ1-1	CASSGLPGTGTEAFF	TGTGCCAGCAGTGGGCTCCCGGGTACAGGCACTGAAGCTTTCTTT
TRBV2	-	-	TRBJ1-1	CASSLDFGGTEAFF	TGTGCCAGCAGCCTCGACTTCGGCGGCACTGAAGCTTTCTTT
TRBV6-6	-	-	TRBJ1-1	CASSPPAAAGLTEAFF	TGTGCCAGCAGTCCCCCCGCGGCGGCAGGGCTCACTGAAGCTTTCTTT
TRBV6-5	-	-	TRBJ1-2	CASSSTLNRQFYGYTF	TGTGCCAGCAGTTCCACCCTGAACAGGCAATTCTATGGCTACACCTTC
TRBV21-1	-	-	TRBJ2-3	CASPPRLAGGPSDTQYF	TGTGCCAGCCCCCCCAGACTAGCGGGAGGGCCATCAGATACGCAGTATTTT
TRBV4-3	-	-	TRBJ1-1	CASSQDPRGGGFAFF	TGCGCCAGCAGCCAAGATCCCAGGGGAGGGGGATTTGCTTTCTTT
TRBV7-2	-	-	TRBJ2-1	CASSLGVHNEQFF	TGTGCCAGCAGCTTAGGAGTTCACAATGAGCAGTTCTTC
TRBV7-2	-	TRBD2	TRBJ2-5	CASSSSGAGETQYF	TGTGCCAGCAGCTCTAGCGGGGCCGGGGAGACCCAGTACTTC
TRBV10-1	-	TRBD2	TRBJ2-1	CASSGPKRDRGDNEQFF	TGCGCCAGCAGTGGTCCTAAGCGGGACCGAGGCGACAATGAGCAGTTCTTC
TRBV6-1	-	TRBD2	TRBJ2-1	CASSGGGLAGLGEQFF	TGTGCCAGCAGTGGTGGGGGACTAGCGGGGCTGGGTGAGCAGTTCTTC
TRBV5-5	-	TRBD1	TRBJ2-7	CASSWTGGEQYF	TGTGCCAGCAGCTGGACAGGGGGCGAGCAGTACTTC
TRBV5-1	-	TRBD2	TRBJ2-3	CASTPNVLAGGRTDTQYF	TGCGCCAGCACCCCTAACGTCCTAGCGGGGGGCCGCACAGATACGCAGTATTTT
TRBV15	-	-	TRBJ2-2	CATTQGGELFF	TGTGCCACCACCCAGGGAGGGGAGCTGTTTTTT
TRBV5-1	-	-	TRBJ2-7	CASSLGPSSDYEQYF	TGCGCCAGCAGCTTGGGTCCGAGCTCTGACTACGAGCAGTACTTC
TRBV19	-	TRBD1	TRBJ1-5	CASSERTGFNQPQHF	TGTGCCAGTAGTGAAAGGACAGGTTTCAATCAGCCCCAGCATTTT
TRBV14	few	-	TRBJ1-6	CASSRDTSYNSPLHF	TGTGCCAGCAGCCGGGACACGTCCTATAATTCACCCCTCCACTTT
TRBV7-9	-	-	TRBJ1-3	CASSSSAGNTIYF	TGTGCCAGCAGCTCTAGTGCTGGAAACACCATATATTTT
TRBV18	-	TRBD1	TRBJ2-7	CASRGQGPYEQYF	TGTGCCAGCCGTGGACAGGGGCCATACGAGCAGTACTTC
TRBV9	-	-	TRBJ1-2	CASSPPTRLDGYTF	TGTGCCAGCAGCCCACCGACCCGCCTAGATGGCTACACCTTC
TRBV4-2	-	TRBD2	TRBJ2-7	CASSQDKSSGTREQYF	TGTGCCAGCAGCCAAGATAAGTCTAGCGGGACACGGGAGCAGTACTTC
TRBV6-6	-	-	TRBJ1-5	CASSNLSNQPQHF	TGTGCCAGCTCGAATCTAAGCAATCAGCCCCAGCATTTT